These T cell receptor beta chains were read from a single sample in a study of cytomegalovirus exposure and HLA in healthy donors. This table comes from immunoSEQ multiplex PCR, and its TCRdb copy is limited to in-frame clones, with some not included. Found here are some 180,000 clones, around three quarters of them singletons; the top ten hold approximately 4.7%. Sequenced material: PBMCs. These receptors all come from a woman in her twenties or thirties in good health and CMV-seropositive. Both conserved end residues are part of each CDR3. The D gene is left open where the match is weak. Size is stated for part of the rows, as once, few or many counts, or as a class when the clone is expanded.

CDR3nt	CDR3aa	abundance	v_gene	j_gene	d_gene
TGCGCCAGCAGCCGGACTAGCGGGCCCACCGGGGAGCTGTTTTTT	CASSRTSGPTGELFF	-	TRBV5-1	TRBJ2-2	TRBD2
TGTGCCATCAGTGGTCGGAGCGGAGACCAAGAGACCCAGTACTTC	CAISGRSGDQETQYF	-	TRBV10-3	TRBJ2-5	-
TGTGCCATCAGTGTTACCAATACAGCCAATGAGCAGTTCTTC	CAISVTNTANEQFF	-	TRBV10-3	TRBJ2-1	-
TGTGCCAGCAGTTATTCGACAGTAAACACCGGGGAGCTGTTTTTT	CASSYSTVNTGELFF	-	TRBV6-5	TRBJ2-2	-
TGTGCCAGCAGCTTGGCCCCAGGGCTTTTGAACACTGAAGCTTTCTTT	CASSLAPGLLNTEAFF	-	TRBV7-8	TRBJ1-1	-
TGTGCCAGCAGTCTTCGAGCCGTTAGTGAAGCTTTCTTT	CASSLRAVSEAFF	-	TRBV27	TRBJ1-1	-
TGCGCCAGCAGCTTGGCCCAGGGCACCATGAACACTGAAGCTTTCTTT	CASSLAQGTMNTEAFF	few	TRBV5-1	TRBJ1-1	-
TGCAGCGTTGAAGGTTCTCTTGAGGCTACGCAGTATTTT	CSVEGSLEATQYF	once	TRBV29-1	TRBJ2-3	-
TGCGCCAGCAGCTTGGTGGACAGGGTGAACACTGAAGCTTTCTTT	CASSLVDRVNTEAFF	-	TRBV5-1	TRBJ1-1	TRBD1
TGCGCCAGCCCCTTTTCAGGGGATTGCCTGAACACTGAAGCTTTCTTT	CASPFSGDCLNTEAFF	-	TRBV5-1	TRBJ1-1	-
TGCGCCAGCATTGCGGATTACACCGGGGAGCTGTTTTTT	CASIADYTGELFF	few	TRBV10-2	TRBJ2-2	-
TGTGCCAGCCCTAAAAGAAGACAGGGGATAAGCTACGAGCAGTACTTC	CASPKRRQGISYEQYF	-	TRBV2	TRBJ2-7	TRBD1
TGTGCCAGCAGCGTTCAGGGTGTCACTGAAGCTTTCTTT	CASSVQGVTEAFF	-	TRBV9	TRBJ1-1	-
TGTGCCAGTAGACCTAAGTTGGGAGGGGAAACCTACGAGCAGTACTTC	CASRPKLGGETYEQYF	-	TRBV19	TRBJ2-7	TRBD2
TGCGCCAGCAGCCAACAACCGACGGCGGGGGATTCACCCCTCCACTTT	CASSQQPTAGDSPLHF	-	TRBV4-3	TRBJ1-6	-
TGTGCCAGCAGCGTAGTCCCGGGTTTATCTTACGAGCAGTACTTC	CASSVVPGLSYEQYF	-	TRBV9	TRBJ2-7	-
TGTGCCTGGAGTCTGGGACAGCTCTCCTACGAGCAGTACTTC	CAWSLGQLSYEQYF	-	TRBV30	TRBJ2-7	TRBD1
TGCGCCAGCAGCGTCCGGGACAGAGCCTACGAGCAGTACTTC	CASSVRDRAYEQYF	-	TRBV4-3	TRBJ2-7	TRBD1
TGTGCCAGCAGTCCCGGACTAGCAATGACCTTACGAGGCAATGAGCAGTTCTTC	CASSPGLAMTLRGNEQFF	-	TRBV27	TRBJ2-1	TRBD2
TGTGCCAGCAGTTACCGCACAGGGCATCCCTTTATCGAGCAGTACTTC	CASSYRTGHPFIEQYF	-	TRBV6-6	TRBJ2-7	-
TGTGCCAGCAGTGAGGAACTAGCGGGGGCCTTTGGATTC	CASSEELAGAFGF	-	TRBV2	TRBJ2-7	TRBD2
TGTGCCAGCAGCTTACCCGGGGGGACGACCTACAATGAGCAGTTCTTC	CASSLPGGTTYNEQFF	-	TRBV7-2	TRBJ2-1	TRBD2
TGTGCCAGCAACGACAGGGGATATAATTCACCCCTCCACTTT	CASNDRGYNSPLHF	-	TRBV13	TRBJ1-6	TRBD1
TGCGCCAGCAGCCAAGTTGCGGGCGGGGGGACCTCAATGTACCAAGAGACCCAGTACTTC	CASSQVAGGGTSMYQETQYF	-	TRBV4-1	TRBJ2-5	TRBD2
TGTGCCAGCAGCCCGGGACAGGCTTATTATGGCTACACCTTC	CASSPGQAYYGYTF	-	TRBV7-2	TRBJ1-2	TRBD1
TGTGCCAGTACCCGAACTCCCAGTAGGGGCTCTGGAAACACCATATATTTT	CASTRTPSRGSGNTIYF	once	TRBV19	TRBJ1-3	-
TGTGCCAGCAGTTCAGGGGGCTATGATCAGCCCCAGCATTTT	CASSSGGYDQPQHF	-	TRBV7-9	TRBJ1-5	TRBD1
TGTGCCAGCAGCTCAGGACAGGGGCACGAGCAGTACTTC	CASSSGQGHEQYF	-	TRBV7-2	TRBJ2-7	TRBD1
TGTGCCAGCTCACCACTCGAGGGGCATTGGGCAGGGGAATCCTACGAGCAGTACTTC	CASSPLEGHWAGESYEQYF	-	TRBV18	TRBJ2-7	-
TGCAGCGCAAGAAACAGGGCAGAGTACGAGCAGTACTTC	CSARNRAEYEQYF	once	TRBV29-1	TRBJ2-7	-
TGTGCCAGCAGCTCTACTAGCGACCTCTCCTACGAGCAGTACTTC	CASSSTSDLSYEQYF	-	TRBV5-6	TRBJ2-7	TRBD2
TGTGCCAGCAGCGTAGGGGGTCAGCGGGAGTTCGTTGAGCAGTTCTTC	CASSVGGQREFVEQFF	-	TRBV9	TRBJ2-1	TRBD2
TGCGCCAGCAGCATTGAGGACAGGGCCTCCTACGAGCAGTACTTC	CASSIEDRASYEQYF	-	TRBV4-1	TRBJ2-7	TRBD1
TGTGCCAGCAGTGCGGGTCGGGTTGAAAAACTGTTTTTT	CASSAGRVEKLFF	-	TRBV7-2	TRBJ1-4	-
TGTGCCAGCAGACAACTACTTGCAACTAATGAAAAACTGTTTTTT	CASRQLLATNEKLFF	-	TRBV27	TRBJ1-4	-
TGTGCCAGCAGCTTGTGGACAGGGGGGAGCTATGGCTACACCTTC	CASSLWTGGSYGYTF	-	TRBV5-6	TRBJ1-2	TRBD1
TGTGCCAGCATGCGGATCTCTGGGGCCAACGTCCTGACTTTC	CASMRISGANVLTF	-	TRBV2	TRBJ2-6	-